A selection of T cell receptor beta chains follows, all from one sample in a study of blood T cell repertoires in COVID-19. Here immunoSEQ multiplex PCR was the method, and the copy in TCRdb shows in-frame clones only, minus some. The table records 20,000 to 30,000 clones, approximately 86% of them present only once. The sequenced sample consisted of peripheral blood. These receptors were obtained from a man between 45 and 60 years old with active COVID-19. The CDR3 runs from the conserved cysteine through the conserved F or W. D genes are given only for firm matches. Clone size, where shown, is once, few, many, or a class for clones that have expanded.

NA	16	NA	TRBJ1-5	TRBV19	TGTGCCAGTAGAACGGACGGGCTCGGGAAAATCAAGCCCCAGCATTTT	CASRTDGLGKIKPQHF
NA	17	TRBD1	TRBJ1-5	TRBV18	TGTGCCAGCTCCCCTAGACAGGGCTCGAAGGGCAATCAGCCCCAGCATTTT	CASSPRQGSKGNQPQHF
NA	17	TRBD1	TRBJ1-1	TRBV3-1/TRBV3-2	TGTGCCAGCAGCCCTCCATGGACAGGGGGAGAGAACACTGAAGCTTTCTTT	CASSPPWTGGENTEAFF
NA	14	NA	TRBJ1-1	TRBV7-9	TGTGCCAGCAGCTTAGTGGAGGGAATCACTGAAGCTTTCTTT	CASSLVEGITEAFF
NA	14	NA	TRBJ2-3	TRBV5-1	TGCGCCAGCAGTGTTCGGGGGGCCGAAGATACGCAGTATTTT	CASSVRGAEDTQYF
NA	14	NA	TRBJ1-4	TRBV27	TGTGCCAGCGCCCGGATAGGAGCTAATGAAAAACTGTTTTTT	CASARIGANEKLFF
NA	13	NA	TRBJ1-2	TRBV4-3	TGCGCCAGCAGCATGGCAGTTAACTATGGCTACACCTTC	CASSMAVNYGYTF
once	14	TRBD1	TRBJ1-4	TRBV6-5	TGTGCCACCGACAGGGGAACAACTAATGAAAAACTGTTTTTT	CATDRGTTNEKLFF
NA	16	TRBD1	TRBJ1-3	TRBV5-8	TGTGCCAGCAGTTCCGGGACAGCCTCGTCTGGAAACACCATATATTTT	CASSSGTASSGNTIYF
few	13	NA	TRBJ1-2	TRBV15	TGTGCCACCAGCGGGGGGTCCGGTTTAGGCTACACCTTC	CATSGGSGLGYTF
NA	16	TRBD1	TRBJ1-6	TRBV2	TGTGCCAGCAGTGGGGACAGATTGCCCTATAATTCACCCCTCCACTTT	CASSGDRLPYNSPLHF
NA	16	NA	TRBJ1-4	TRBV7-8	TGTGCCAGCAGCTTAGGTGGCACCGCAACTAATGAAAAACTGTTTTTT	CASSLGGTATNEKLFF
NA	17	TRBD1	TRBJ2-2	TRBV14	TGTGCCAGCAGCTTATGGCGAGGGACAGGTAACACCGGGGAGCTGTTTTTT	CASSLWRGTGNTGELFF
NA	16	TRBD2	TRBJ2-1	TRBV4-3	TGCGCCAGCAGCCAAGAACTGGCGGGAGGGGACCATGAGCAGTTCTTC	CASSQELAGGDHEQFF
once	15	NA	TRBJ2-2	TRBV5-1	TGCGCCAGCAGCTTCACGGGACACAGCACCGGGGAGCTGTTTTTT	CASSFTGHSTGELFF
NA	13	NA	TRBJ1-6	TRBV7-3	TGTGCCAGCAGACTAGGAGTTAATTCACCCCTCCACTTT	CASRLGVNSPLHF
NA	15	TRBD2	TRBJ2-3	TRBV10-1	TGCGCCCTGGTTGGACTAGCGGGAGATATAGATACGCAGTATTTT	CALVGLAGDIDTQYF
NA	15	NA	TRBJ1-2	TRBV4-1	TGCGCCAGCAGCCAAGGGTTAGGAGGGGTAGGGGGCTACACCTTC	CASSQGLGGVGGYTF
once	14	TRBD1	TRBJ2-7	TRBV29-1	TGCAGCGTGGACGGACAGGTCTTCTCCTACGAGCAGTACTTC	CSVDGQVFSYEQYF
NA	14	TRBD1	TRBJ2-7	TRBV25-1	TGTGCCAGCAGCACCGGGACAGGGAGATCCGAGCAGTACTTC	CASSTGTGRSEQYF
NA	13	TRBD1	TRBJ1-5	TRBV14	TGTGCCAGCAGCCGCGGACAGGCGCAGCCCCAGCATTTT	CASSRGQAQPQHF
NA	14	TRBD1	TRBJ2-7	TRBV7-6	TGTGCCAGCAGCCCTACCGGGACAGCCTACGAGCAGTACTTC	CASSPTGTAYEQYF
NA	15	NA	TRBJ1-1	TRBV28	TGTGCCAGCATTTCCGGGGGGCTCATGAACACTGAAGCTTTCTTT	CASISGGLMNTEAFF
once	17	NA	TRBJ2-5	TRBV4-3	TGCGCCAGCAGCCAAGTCATATACAGGCCCGGAGGGGAGACCCAGTACTTC	CASSQVIYRPGGETQYF
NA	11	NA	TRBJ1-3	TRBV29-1	TGCAGCGTGGCGGATAGAAACACCATATATTTT	CSVADRNTIYF
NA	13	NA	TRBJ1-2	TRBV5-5	TGTGCCAGCAGCTTGGTCTGGGCCTATGGCTACACCTTC	CASSLVWAYGYTF
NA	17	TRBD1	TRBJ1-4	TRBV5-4	TGTGCCAGCAGCCGGGACAGGGGGTCGTCAGCTAATGAAAAACTGTTTTTT	CASSRDRGSSANEKLFF
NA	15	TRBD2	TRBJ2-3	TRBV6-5	TGTGCCAGCAGGCGGGACTACTTGGTCACAGATACGCAGTATTTT	CASRRDYLVTDTQYF
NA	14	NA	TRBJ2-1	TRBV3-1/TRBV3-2	TGTGCCAGCAGCGCTAGGGGCACGGACAATGAGCAGTTCTTC	CASSARGTDNEQFF
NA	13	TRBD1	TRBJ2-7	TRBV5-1	TGCGCCAGCAGCTTCGACAGGGGCTACGAGCAGTACTTC	CASSFDRGYEQYF
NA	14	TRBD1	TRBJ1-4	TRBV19	TGTGCCAGTAGCCAGGGACAGAAAGGTGAAAAACTGTTTTTT	CASSQGQKGEKLFF
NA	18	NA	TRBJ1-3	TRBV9	TGTGCCAGCAGCGTAGGCAGCCTAACAGGGCACTCTGGAAACACCATATATTTT	CASSVGSLTGHSGNTIYF
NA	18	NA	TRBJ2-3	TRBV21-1	TGTGCCAGCAGCAACCCGACTAGCGGGGGGGCTAGCACAGATACGCAGTATTTT	CASSNPTSGGASTDTQYF
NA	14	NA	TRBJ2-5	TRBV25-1	TGTGCCAGCTCTATTTTTTCGGGGCAAGAGACCCAGTACTTC	CASSIFSGQETQYF
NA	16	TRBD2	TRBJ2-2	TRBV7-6	TGTGCCAGCAGCTTACGGCGGGGGGGGAACACCGGGGAGCTGTTTTTT	CASSLRRGGNTGELFF
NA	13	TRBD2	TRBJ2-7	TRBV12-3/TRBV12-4	TGTGCCAGCAGCCCGGGGGGGAGGAACGAGCAGTACTTC	CASSPGGRNEQYF
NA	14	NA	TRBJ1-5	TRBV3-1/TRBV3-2	TGTGCCAGCAGCGCCGGGACAATTTATCAGCCCCAGCATTTT	CASSAGTIYQPQHF
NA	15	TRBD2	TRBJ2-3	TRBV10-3	TGTGCCATCAGCACTAGCGGAGATAGCACAGATACGCAGTATTTT	CAISTSGDSTDTQYF
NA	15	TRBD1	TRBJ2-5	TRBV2	TGTGCCAGCAGGGAGGACAGGGGGCGCCAAGAGACCCAGTACTTC	CASREDRGRQETQYF
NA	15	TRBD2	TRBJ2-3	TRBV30	TGTGCCTCCGGGACTAGCGGGAGGAGCACAGATACGCAGTATTTT	CASGTSGRSTDTQYF
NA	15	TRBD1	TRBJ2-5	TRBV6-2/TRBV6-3	TGTGCCAGCAGCTCTCTCGACAGGGTCCGTGAGACCCAGTACTTC	CASSSLDRVRETQYF
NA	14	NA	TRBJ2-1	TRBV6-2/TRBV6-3	TGTGCCAGCAGCCTGACGGGAGTCTACAATGAGCAGTTCTTC	CASSLTGVYNEQFF
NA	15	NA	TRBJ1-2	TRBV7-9	TGTGCCAGCAGCTTAGGGGGGGGACCGAACTATGGCTACACCTTC	CASSLGGGPNYGYTF
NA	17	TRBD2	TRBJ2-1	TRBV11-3	TGTGCCAGCAGCTTAGAAGGGCGGGGGGTCGCCTACAATGAGCAGTTCTTC	CASSLEGRGVAYNEQFF
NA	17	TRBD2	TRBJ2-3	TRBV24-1	TGTGCCACCAGTCCGGCGGGGGGGCGGTCAAGCACAGATACGCAGTATTTT	CATSPAGGRSSTDTQYF
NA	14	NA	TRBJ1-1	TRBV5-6	TGTGCCAGCAGCTTAGGTTCCCAGGGGACTGAAGCTTTCTTT	CASSLGSQGTEAFF
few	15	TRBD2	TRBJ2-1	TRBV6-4	TGTGCCAGCAGTCGACTAGCGGGGTCGGACAATGAGCAGTTCTTC	CASSRLAGSDNEQFF
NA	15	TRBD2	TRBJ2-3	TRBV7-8	TGTGCCAGCAGAGAGCGGGGGGGCCGGGTAGGTACGCAGTATTTT	CASRERGGRVGTQYF
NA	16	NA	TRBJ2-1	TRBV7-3	TGTGCCAGCAGCCCCATGGGCGGGGCCTCCCTCAATGAGCAGTTCTTC	CASSPMGGASLNEQFF
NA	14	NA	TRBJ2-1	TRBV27	TGTGCCAGCAACCAACGGGGGGCGGGAAATGAGCAGTTCTTC	CASNQRGAGNEQFF
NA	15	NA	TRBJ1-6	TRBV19	TGTGCCAGTAGTATGAACAGCTACGATAATTCACCCCTCCACTTT	CASSMNSYDNSPLHF
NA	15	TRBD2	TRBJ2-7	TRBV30	TGTGCCTGGAGTGTCGGACTAGCGGGGATGTACGAGCAGTACTTC	CAWSVGLAGMYEQYF